The 30 T cell receptor beta chains presented below share a single source sample, sequenced in a study of cytomegalovirus exposure and HLA in healthy donors. Researchers ran the PCR with 60 Vbeta and 13 Jbeta primers. Clones were sequenced by immunoSEQ multiplex PCR, and TCRdb holds only the in-frame ones, with some missing. The sample records 150,000 to 160,000 clones, less than 85% being singletons. The source material was PBMCs. These receptors all come from a woman in her forties or fifties in good health and CMV-seropositive.

V usage is TRBV6-6 and J usage is TRBJ1-6, with 10 nucleotides matching TRBD1. The CDR3 length is 14 residues. Germline-derived CDR1 and CDR2 are MNHNY and SVGAGI (reference sequence). V trimming: 5 bases; J trimming: 7 bases; junction bases outside the gene matches: 2. The CDR3 DNA reads as TGTGCCAGCAGTGGGACAGGGGAAAATTCACCCCTCCACTTT. Translation gives CASSGTGENSPLHF.

This sequence joins TRBV2 and TRBJ1-3, with D hard to call. The V end was cut by 2 bases, the J end by 0 bases, with 8 bases between. CDR3 length: 15 residues. CDR1 is SNHLY and CDR2 is FYNNEI in the germline V gene. The CDR3 sequence is CASSETHSSGNTIYF. The CDR3 nucleotides read TGTGCCAGCAGTGAAACCCACTCCTCTGGAAACACCATATATTTT.

The rearrangement uses TRBV5-6 and TRBJ2-7; D may be TRBD1 (6 bases). Trimming shortened V by 2 bases and J by 4 bases, and 16 bases separated the two germline ends. Per the germline V gene, CDR1 is SGHDT and CDR2 is YYEEEE. The CDR3 is made up of 15 amino acids. The CDR3 spells CASSFGAGAKYEQYF. Here the CDR3 DNA reads TGTGCCAGCAGCTTTGGCGCAGGGGCGAAGTACGAGCAGTACTTC.

The V call is TRBV7-8, the J call TRBJ1-2, with D possibly TRBD1 on 5 matching bases. Germline assignment: CDR1 SGHVS and CDR2 FQNEAQ. The CDR3 covers 18 residues. Trimming cost V 2 bases and J 3 bases, with 22 bases left between them. In DNA form, the CDR3 reads TGTGCCAGCAGCTTAAGGTTCGGGCTCCGGGGGGAGTACTATGGCTACACCTTC. Translated, it gives CASSLRFGLRGEYYGYTF.

This clone was observed once. The rearrangement uses TRBV7-9 and TRBJ1-6; the D is unclear. The CDR3 has 17 residues. CDR1 SEHNR and CDR2 FQNEAQ come from the germline V gene (reference sequence). V gave up 1 base and J gave up 7 bases, with 17 bases separating them. The DNA for the CDR3 is TGTGCCAGCAGCTTAGGGGCAACCCTGGCCCTGAATTCACCCCTCCACTTT. Its translation: CASSLGATLALNSPLHF. Full variable domain (remainder filled in from reference TRBV7-9 and TRBJ1-6): DTGVSQNPRHKITKRGQNVTFRCDPISEHNRLYWYRQTLGQGPEFLTYFQNEAQLEKSRLLSDRFSAERPKGSFSTLEIQRTEQGDSAMYLCASSLGATLALNSPLHFGNGTRLTVT.

The chain carries TRBV10-3 and TRBJ2-7; a possible D gene is TRBD1 (6 bases). The CDR3 is made up of 14 amino acids. Germline V gene lookup returns CDR1 ENHRY and CDR2 SYGVKD. Trimming took 7 bases from V and 3 from J, leaving 16 bases between them. The DNA of the CDR3 is TGTGCCATCACCCGGGACGCGACAGGCTACGAGCAGTACTTC. Amino acids: CAITRDATGYEQYF.

The chain links TRBV6-7 to TRBJ1-4; 8 bases agree with TRBD1. TRBV6-7 is an ORF; its function is uncertain. The CDR3 loop spans 15 amino acids. The junction had 7 bases not matched to a gene; V was cut back by 4 bases and J by 6 bases. CDR3 nucleotides: TGTGCCAGCAGTTCCCAGGGGGCGCGGGATGAAAAACTGTTTTTT. It is translated as CASSSQGARDEKLFF.

V and J are TRBV19 and TRBJ1-5; TRBD1 matches 11 bases. J lost 3 bases, V lost 5 bases, and 6 bases had no gene match. Germline V gene data show CDR1 as LNHDA and CDR2 as SQIVND (reference sequence). The CDR3 is 16 residues long. CDR3 sequence: CASSARDRGFNQPQHF. CDR3 DNA sequence: TGTGCCAGTAGTGCGCGGGACAGGGGGTTCAATCAGCCCCAGCATTTT.

The chain is built from TRBV7-9 and TRBJ2-4; D is possibly TRBD1 (5 bases). CDR1 and CDR2 (germline): SEHNR, FQNEAQ (reference sequence). Between the trimmed V and J ends, which lost 5 bases and 2 bases, there was a span of 22 bases. The CDR3 contains 18 residues. Here the CDR3 DNA reads TGTGCCAGCAGCGACCAGTTGACAGCCCCTTATCCCAAAAACATTCAGTACTTC. Its translation is CASSDQLTAPYPKNIQYF.

The J gene is TRBJ1-1, the V gene TRBV6-1; a weak D match, TRBD1 (5 bases). V was trimmed by 0 bases and J by 8 bases, leaving 7 bases between them. Germline CDR1 and CDR2: MNHNS and SASEGT. The CDR3 contains 12 residues. The CDR3 DNA sequence: TGTGCCAGCAGTGAAGCGGGACTAGAAGCTTTCTTT. Encoded protein: CASSEAGLEAFF.

This sequence joins TRBV5-1 and TRBJ1-5, with D possibly TRBD1 on 5 matching bases. The germline gives CDR1 SGHRS, CDR2 YFSETQ. V lost 0 bases and J lost 6, with 13 bases in between. The CDR3 is 15 amino acids. The CDR3 spells CASSLGSGEGQPQHF. The CDR3 DNA sequence: TGCGCCAGCAGCTTGGGGTCGGGGGAGGGTCAGCCCCAGCATTTT.

V gene TRBV19 combines with J gene TRBJ2-3, with TRBD2 identical over 8 bases. The germline CDR1 and CDR2 sequences are LNHDA and SQIVND (reference sequence). This CDR3 spans 13 amino acids. V dropped 5 bases and J dropped 5; count of bases not matched to a gene: 3. The CDR3 DNA follows: TGTGCCAGTAGTTATGCGGGGGGAGATACGCAGTATTTT. Its translation is CASSYAGGDTQYF. Supplemented by reference TRBV19 and TRBJ2-3, the full variable domain reads DGGITQSPKYLFRKEGQNVTLSCEQNLNHDAMYWYRQDPGQGLRLIYYSQIVNDFQKGDIAEGYSVSREKKESFPLTVTSAQKNPTAFYLCASSYAGGDTQYFGPGTRLTVL.

V gene TRBV27 combines with J gene TRBJ2-1, with TRBD2 matching over 12 bases. Germline CDR1 MNHEY, CDR2 SMNVEV (reference sequence). V lost 5 bases and J lost 6; bases outside the gene matches: 8. The CDR3 totals 16 residues. The CDR3 region has the DNA TGTGCCAGCAGTCCACTAGCGGGGGGTGACGGCAATGAGCAGTTCTTC. Encoded protein: CASSPLAGGDGNEQFF.

The J gene is TRBJ2-3, the V gene TRBV15; 11 bases match TRBD2. The trim removed 4 bases at V and 3 bases at J, leaving 9 bases unmatched. CDR3 length equals 17 residues. Germline CDR1 is LNHNV and CDR2 is YYDKDF (reference sequence). The CDR3 nucleotides read TGTGCCACCAGCACGCGGGGTATAGCGGGGGGGACAGATACGCAGTATTTT. It specifies CATSTRGIAGGTDTQYF.

This clone was picked up one time. The V and J genes are TRBV7-2 and TRBJ1-3; the match to TRBD1 covers 9 bases. The CDR3 is 13 residues long. Germline trimming cut 3 bases from V and 7 bases from J; bases unmatched to any gene: 1. Per the germline V gene, CDR1 is SGHTA and CDR2 is FQGNSA. This CDR3 reads CASSLGTGNTIYF. The CDR3 DNA is TGTGCCAGCAGCTTGGGGACAGGGAACACCATATATTTT.

The table lists this clone with a few counts. The V and J genes are TRBV25-1 and TRBJ1-6; 7 bases map to TRBD1. Germline V gives CDR1 MGHDK, CDR2 SYGVNS. The CDR3 is 12 residues long. The junction had 1 base not matched to a gene; V was cut back by 4 bases and J by 10 bases. The CDR3 region is CASSAGGSPLHF. CDR3 in DNA: TGTGCCAGCAGTGCAGGGGGATCACCCCTCCACTTT.

The chain uses TRBV25-1 and TRBJ2-5; D perhaps matches TRBD1 (6 bases). This CDR3 spans 17 amino acids. From germline, CDR1 is MGHDK and CDR2 SYGVNS. V lost 5 bases and J lost 4, with 23 bases in between. The CDR3 is CASSTRGRGQRLETQYF. CDR3 DNA: TGTGCCAGCAGTACCCGAGGACGAGGACAGAGACTAGAGACCCAGTACTTC.

The chain links TRBV6-1 to TRBJ1-6, with 7 bases identical to TRBD1. This CDR3 contains 14 residues. CDR1 MNHNS and CDR2 SASEGT come from the germline V gene. V lost 3 bases, J lost 8 bases, and 4 bases stayed unmatched. The CDR3 nucleotides are TGTGCCAGCAGTGACGGGACAGTTTATTCACCCCTCCACTTT. Amino acid sequence: CASSDGTVYSPLHF.

This chain connects TRBV5-6 to TRBJ2-7, with TRBD1 matching over 7 bases. The germline gives CDR1 SGHDT, CDR2 YYEEEE. V shed 2 bases, J shed 2 bases, and the junction held 4 bases outside the gene matches. The CDR3 has 14 residues. The CDR3 region is CASSFGDSPYEQYF. CDR3 sequence (DNA): TGTGCCAGCAGCTTTGGGGACAGCCCCTACGAGCAGTACTTC.

The CDR3 loop is CASSATLAGYNEQFF. The CDR3 region has the DNA TGTGCCAGCAGCGCTACTCTAGCGGGGTACAATGAGCAGTTCTTC. This chain connects TRBV9 to TRBJ2-1; 9 positions agree with TRBD2. Germline V CDR1 and CDR2: SGDLS, YYNGEE. CDR3 length: 15 residues. V lost 3 bases and J lost 4; bases outside the gene matches: 5.

V and J are TRBV7-3 and TRBJ2-3, with TRBD2 matching 7 bases. The CDR3 is made up of 14 amino acids. Germline lookup yields CDR1 SGHTA and CDR2 FQGTGA. The trim removed 2 bases at V and 1 base at J, leaving 0 bases unmatched. This chain's CDR3 is CASSLAGGTDTQYF. CDR3 coding DNA: TGTGCCAGCAGCTTAGCGGGGGGCACAGATACGCAGTATTTT.

This clone was counted a single time. This chain joins TRBV4-3 and TRBJ1-1; D gene uncertain. The ends were cut back, 1 base at V and 6 bases at J, with 12 bases in the middle. The CDR3 length is 14 residues. Germline V gene lookup returns CDR1 LGHNA and CDR2 YSLEER. CDR3 in amino acids: CASSQVGGRAEAFF. DNA for the CDR3: TGCGCCAGCAGCCAAGTCGGCGGGAGGGCTGAAGCTTTCTTT.

The chain is built from TRBV25-1 and TRBJ1-4; D is perhaps TRBD1 (5 bases). V was trimmed by 1 base and J by 7 bases, leaving 13 bases between them. Germline V lookup: CDR1 MGHDK, CDR2 SYGVNS. The CDR3 totals 15 residues. The CDR3 reads CASSESGGRGEKLFF. The CDR3 coding sequence is TGTGCCAGCAGTGAATCGGGGGGACGGGGTGAAAAACTGTTTTTT.

The chain couples TRBV15 to TRBJ2-3, with TRBD2 as a possible D gene (5 bases). The V gene lost 4 bases and the J gene lost 0 bases, with 17 bases spanning the gap. CDR3 length: 17 residues. The germline CDR1 and CDR2 sequences are LNHNV and YYDKDF (reference sequence). DNA of the CDR3: TGTGCCACCAGCACCCCTAGCTTGGGGTCAAGCACAGATACGCAGTATTTT. Its protein is CATSTPSLGSSTDTQYF.

The chain recombines TRBV5-6 with TRBJ1-2; D call uncertain. Germline loops: CDR1 SGHDT, CDR2 YYEEEE. Trimming took 0 bases from V and 7 from J, leaving 13 bases between them. The CDR3 length is 14 residues. CDR3 region: CASSLGSGSSGYTF. The CDR3 coding sequence is TGTGCCAGCAGCTTGGGTTCGGGGTCGAGTGGCTACACCTTC.

The chain combines TRBV4-3 with TRBJ1-5, with D possibly being TRBD1 (5 bases). The V end was cut by 0 bases, the J end by 4 bases, with 10 bases between. CDR3 length: 15 residues. CDR1 LGHNA and CDR2 YSLEER come from the germline V gene. This CDR3 is CASSQDWGGNQPQHF. The CDR3 DNA follows: TGCGCCAGCAGCCAAGATTGGGGGGGGAATCAGCCCCAGCATTTT.

This chain connects TRBV6-5 to TRBJ1-2; D is ambiguous. V lost 6 bases and J lost 2, with 7 bases in between. CDR3 length equals 12 residues. The germline V gene encodes CDR1 MNHEY and CDR2 SVGAGI. The CDR3 bases are TGTGCCAGCAGAGAGGTGAACTATGGCTACACCTTC. It translates to CASREVNYGYTF.

This rearrangement joins TRBV9 to TRBJ2-1; 10 positions match TRBD2. CDR3 length equals 14 residues. Germline-derived CDR1 and CDR2 are SGDLS and YYNGEE. V lost 4 bases to trimming and J lost 8 bases; unmatched junction nucleotides: 6. The chain's CDR3 is CASSLKGTSDEQFF. DNA for the CDR3: TGTGCCAGCAGCCTAAAAGGGACTAGCGATGAGCAGTTCTTC.

The chain couples TRBV6-1 to TRBJ2-7; D remains ambiguous. The V and J ends lost 5 bases and 3 bases respectively, with 8 bases between them. Looked up from germline, CDR1 is MNHNS and CDR2 is SASEGT. The CDR3 has 12 residues. Written as DNA, the CDR3 is TGTGCCAGCAGTCCTGGGCACTACGAGCAGTACTTC. The encoded protein is CASSPGHYEQYF.

The CDR3 is CAWRQNYGYTF. CDR3 nucleotides: TGTGCCTGGAGACAGAACTATGGCTACACCTTC. This chain joins TRBV30 and TRBJ1-2; D not certain. Germline V lookup: CDR1 GTSNPN, CDR2 SVGIG (reference sequence). Between the trimmed V and J ends, which lost 3 bases and 2 bases, there was a span of 4 bases. This CDR3 has 11 residues.